Each of the 29 T cell receptor beta chains below was sequenced from the same sample in a study of blood T cell repertoires in COVID-19. Sequencing used immunoSEQ multiplex PCR; TCRdb keeps in-frame clones, though not all of them. The sample lists roughly 140,000 clones, around four fifths occurring once. Sequencing was carried out using PBMCs or T cells enriched from blood (not recorded which). These receptors all come from a middle-aged woman who had recovered from COVID-19.

The chain uses TRBV4-2 and TRBJ1-1; 11 bases fit TRBD1. V dropped 4 bases and J dropped 4; count of bases not matched to a gene: 2. Germline-derived CDR1 and CDR2 are LGHNA and YNFKEQ. The CDR3 is made up of 14 amino acids. The CDR3 sequence: CASSLGQGGTEAFF. DNA for the CDR3: TGTGCCAGCAGCCTGGGACAGGGGGGCACTGAAGCTTTCTTT.

The V gene is TRBV19, the J gene TRBJ1-4; a weak D match, TRBD1 (5 bases). V lost 3 bases and J 1 base, leaving 12 bases between the germline ends. Germline V lookup: CDR1 LNHDA, CDR2 SQIVND (reference sequence). CDR3 length: 16 amino acids. The DNA of the CDR3 is TGTGCCAGTAGTATGGGCTGGGGGGTAACTAATGAAAAACTGTTTTTT. Translated, it gives CASSMGWGVTNEKLFF.

This clone has just one count. The rearrangement joins TRBV10-3 to TRBJ1-3; TRBD1 aligns across 11 bases. This CDR3 region has 16 residues. Trimming took 5 bases from V and 4 from J; bases not matched to a gene: 7. Per germline, CDR1 ENHRY and CDR2 SYGVKD. CDR3 in amino acids: CAISSGQGAVGNTIYF. In nucleotides, the CDR3 is TGTGCCATCAGTTCTGGACAGGGGGCCGTAGGAAACACCATATATTTT.

The gene calls are TRBV10-3 and TRBJ1-4, with TRBD1 identical over 10 bases. V gave up 6 bases and J gave up 6 bases; unmatched junction bases: 7. Germline V gene lookup returns CDR1 ENHRY and CDR2 SYGVKD. The CDR3 runs 15 residues. For the CDR3, the DNA is TGTGCCATCAGCCGACAGGGGGCACTGGATGAAAAACTGTTTTTT. This translates into CAISRQGALDEKLFF.

The rearrangement uses TRBV6-1 and TRBJ2-7, with 9 bases fitting TRBD1. Per germline, CDR1 MNHNS and CDR2 SASEGT. The V segment lost 2 bases and the J segment 5 bases; nucleotides outside the gene matches: 13. This CDR3 contains 17 residues. Here the CDR3 DNA reads TGTGCCAGCAGTGAATTAGGTATTGGGACAGGGTCTCACGAGCAGTACTTC. Translating it yields CASSELGIGTGSHEQYF.

V usage is TRBV9 and J usage is TRBJ2-2; perhaps TRBD2 as D (5 bases). Trimming shortened V by 1 base and J by 4 bases, and 17 bases separated the two germline ends. The CDR3 sequence is 17 residues long. The germline CDR1 and CDR2 sequences are SGDLS and YYNGEE. CDR3 protein: CASSVKSSLRGTGELFF. The CDR3 bases are TGTGCCAGCAGCGTAAAGAGCTCCCTACGGGGCACCGGGGAGCTGTTTTTT.

The chain employs TRBV3-1 (or the pseudogene TRBV3-2) and TRBJ2-4; D perhaps matches TRBD2 (7 bases). Germline CDR1 and CDR2: LGHDT and YNNKEL (reference sequence). V lost 4 bases and J 0 bases, leaving 22 bases between the germline ends. This CDR3 region has 19 residues. The CDR3 DNA reads as TGTGCCAGCAGCCCTGGAACGGGGGGCGTTAAGAAAGCCAAAAACATTCAGTACTTC. This encodes CASSPGTGGVKKAKNIQYF.

This sequence joins TRBV7-9 and TRBJ2-3; 9 nucleotides line up with TRBD1. After removal of 5 bases from V and 5 bases from J, the junction contained 8 bases not matched to a gene. Germline values: CDR1 SEHNR, CDR2 FQNEAQ (reference sequence). CDR3 length equals 15 residues. CDR3 DNA: TGTGCCAGCAGCGAAACAGGGGGCGAAAGAGATACGCAGTATTTT. As protein: CASSETGGERDTQYF.

The chain recombines TRBV18 with TRBJ1-2, with 8 nucleotides matching TRBD1. CDR3 length equals 16 residues. Looked up from germline, CDR1 is KGHSH and CDR2 is LQKENI. V was clipped by 5 bases and J by 4 bases; unmatched bases: 12. The CDR3 DNA reads TGTGCCAGCTCATCGACAGGACAGGGCGGACCCTATGGCTACACCTTC. This encodes CASSSTGQGGPYGYTF.

J is TRBJ1-1 and V is TRBV3-1 (or the pseudogene TRBV3-2), with D tentatively TRBD1 (5 bases). The CDR3 loop spans 14 amino acids. V was shortened by 4 bases and J by 1 base, with 10 bases between the two germline ends. Germline-derived CDR1 and CDR2 are LGHDT and YNNKEL (reference sequence). CDR3 sequence: CASSLTVTNTEAFF. Written as DNA, the CDR3 is TGTGCCAGCAGCCTGACAGTTACGAACACTGAAGCTTTCTTT.

V and J are TRBV30 and TRBJ1-6, with TRBD1 matching 7 bases. The V gene's germline CDR1 is GTSNPN and CDR2 SVGIG (reference sequence). The junction had 7 bases not matched to a gene; V was cut back by 4 bases and J by 7 bases. CDR3 size: 14 residues. CDR3 region: CAWKKGALNSPLHF. As DNA, the CDR3 is TGTGCCTGGAAGAAGGGGGCCCTAAATTCACCCCTCCACTTT. Based on the CDR3 plus reference TRBV30 and TRBJ1-6, the full variable domain is SQTIHQWPATLVQPVGSPLSLECTVEGTSNPNLYWYRQAAGRGLQLLFYSVGIGQISSEVPQNLSASRPQDRQFILSSKKLLLSDSGFYLCAWKKGALNSPLHFGNGTRLTVT.

The chain joins TRBV18 to TRBJ1-1; the match to TRBD1 covers 7 bases. The CDR3 sequence is 13 residues long. Germline CDR1 is KGHSH and CDR2 is LQKENI. The junction had 4 bases not matched to a gene; V was cut back by 8 bases and J by 1 base. CDR3 bases: TGTGCCAGCCATCAGGGGGGGAACACTGAAGCTTTCTTT. It yields the protein CASHQGGNTEAFF.

The J gene is TRBJ2-3, the V gene TRBV5-1; the match to TRBD1 covers 11 bases. CDR1 is SGHRS and CDR2 is YFSETQ in the germline V gene. This CDR3 spans 14 amino acids. V was clipped by 4 bases and J by 4 bases; unmatched bases: 2. CDR3 in amino acids: CASSPGQGADTQYF. CDR3 sequence (DNA): TGCGCCAGCAGCCCGGGACAGGGGGCAGATACGCAGTATTTT.

The gene calls are TRBV3-1 (or the pseudogene TRBV3-2) and TRBJ1-5, with 9 bases matching TRBD1. V lost 3 bases, J lost 7 bases, and 4 bases stayed unmatched. Per germline, CDR1 LGHDT and CDR2 YNNKEL (reference sequence). CDR3 length: 14 residues. The CDR3 reads CASSQGQGAQPQHF. For the CDR3, the DNA is TGTGCCAGCAGCCAGGGACAGGGCGCCCAGCCCCAGCATTTT.

The gene calls are TRBV11-2 and TRBJ1-5; the D gene is possibly TRBD1 (5 bases). Between the trimmed V and J ends, which lost 1 base and 4 bases, there was a span of 11 bases. This CDR3 is built from 15 residues. Per germline, CDR1 SGHAT and CDR2 FQNNGV. The CDR3 reads CASSLGGGPNQPQHF. The CDR3 nucleotides are TGTGCCAGCAGCTTAGGGGGGGGACCTAATCAGCCCCAGCATTTT.

Written as DNA, the CDR3 is TGCGCCAGCAGCCCCTCCGGGGGCACCGGGGAGCTGTTTTTT. Encoded protein: CASSPSGGTGELFF. The genes are TRBV5-1 and TRBJ2-2; D perhaps matches TRBD2 (6 bases). Trimming pared 4 bases from V and 4 bases from J, leaving 11 bases between. CDR1 SGHRS and CDR2 YFSETQ come from the germline V gene. The CDR3 is 14 residues long.

The V and J genes are TRBV12-3 or TRBV12-4 and TRBJ2-1, with 13 bases matching TRBD2. This CDR3 comprises 12 residues. The V gene end was trimmed by 6 bases and the J gene end by 15 bases; junction bases not matched to a gene: 5. The CDR3 sequence is CASRGLAGDPFF. CDR3 DNA: TGTGCCAGCAGAGGACTAGCGGGAGACCCGTTCTTC.

This clone was counted a few times. This chain links TRBV20-1 with TRBJ2-5, with D possibly being TRBD1 (6 bases). The V end was cut by 5 bases, the J end by 10 bases, with 14 bases between. In germline, CDR1 is DFQATT, CDR2 SNEGSKA (reference sequence). This CDR3 is 11 amino acids long. The DNA for the CDR3 is TGCAGTGCTCCTGAGGCAGGGGTCCAGTACTTC. As protein: CSAPEAGVQYF.

This chain joins TRBV29-1 and TRBJ1-2; D remains unclear. The CDR3 is 12 amino acids. Germline assignment: CDR1 SQVTM and CDR2 ANQGSEA. Trimming removed 7 bases from V and 4 bases from J, with 13 bases in between. CDR3 region: CSGKTGIYGYTF. CDR3 nucleotide sequence: TGCAGCGGAAAAACGGGGATCTATGGCTACACCTTC.

The J gene is TRBJ2-2, the V gene TRBV7-3, with TRBD1 matching 8 bases. The CDR3 spans 15 residues. CDR1 and CDR2 (germline): SGHTA, FQGTGA. Trimming removed 4 bases from V and 0 bases from J; junction bases left unmatched: 1. CDR3 in DNA: TGTGCCAGCAGCTGGACAGGGTCGAACACCGGGGAGCTGTTTTTT. It codes for CASSWTGSNTGELFF.

This chain links TRBV19 with TRBJ2-5; tentatively, D is TRBD1 (8 bases). The CDR3 is 13 residues long. CDR1 and CDR2 (germline): LNHDA, SQIVND (reference sequence). Deletions cut 5 bases from V and 9 bases from J, with 16 bases between. CDR3 sequence reads: CASSQGARGAQYF. CDR3 DNA: TGTGCCAGTAGTCAGGGGGCCCGGGGGGCCCAGTACTTC.

The rearrangement joins TRBV3-1 (or the pseudogene TRBV3-2) to TRBJ1-3, with a tentative D call TRBD1 (6 bases). V was clipped by 5 bases and J by 4 bases, with 12 bases between them. CDR3 length: 14 residues. Germline CDR1 LGHDT, CDR2 YNNKEL (reference sequence). The CDR3 coding sequence is TGTGCCAGCAGCACACCGGGACAAGGAAACACCATATATTTT. Amino acids: CASSTPGQGNTIYF.

This clone was observed once. The chain uses TRBV27 and TRBJ1-5; 7 bases fit TRBD1. With 3 bases clipped from V and 4 bases from J, the junction kept 6 bases outside the gene matches. This CDR3 contains 15 residues. Germline V gene lookup returns CDR1 MNHEY and CDR2 SMNVEV (reference sequence). CDR3 nucleotide sequence: TGTGCCAGCAGTTTCTACGGACAGGTTAATCAGCCCCAGCATTTT. It yields the protein CASSFYGQVNQPQHF.

The chain uses TRBV15 and TRBJ2-2; D remains ambiguous. V was shortened by 1 base and J by 8 bases, with 8 bases between the two germline ends. The V gene's germline CDR1 is LNHNV and CDR2 YYDKDF (reference sequence). CDR3 length: 13 amino acids. CDR3 loop: CATSRVILGELFF. The CDR3 DNA follows: TGTGCCACCAGCAGAGTTATTTTGGGGGAGCTGTTTTTT.

This sequence joins TRBV19 and TRBJ1-5; D gene unclear. Trimming removed 6 bases at V and 2 bases at J, with 14 bases between. Germline lookup yields CDR1 LNHDA and CDR2 SQIVND (reference sequence). CDR3 length: 15 residues. The DNA for the CDR3 is TGTGCCAGTAGCAACAGAGAATGGGGCAATCAGCCCCAGCATTTT. The encoded protein is CASSNREWGNQPQHF.

This chain joins TRBV7-3 and TRBJ2-1, with 8 bases aligning to TRBD2. The CDR3 covers 16 residues. Germline V gene data show CDR1 as SGHTA and CDR2 as FQGTGA. V dropped 4 bases and J dropped 5; count of bases not matched to a gene: 10. CDR3 in amino acids: CASSSQPAGVDNEQFF. The CDR3 nucleotides are TGTGCCAGCAGCTCCCAGCCAGCGGGAGTTGACAATGAGCAGTTCTTC.

The chain is built from TRBV12-3 or TRBV12-4 and TRBJ1-2, with 8 bases fitting TRBD1. This CDR3 has 13 residues. The V and J ends lost 5 bases and 8 bases, in that order; junction bases with no gene match: 7. The CDR3 DNA reads as TGTGCCAGCAGTCTGGACAGGGTCGGAGGCTACACCTTC. Encoded protein: CASSLDRVGGYTF.

The chain couples TRBV4-2 to TRBJ1-1; D may be TRBD1 (6 bases). Germline CDR1 and CDR2: LGHNA and YNFKEQ. This CDR3 contains 16 residues. V shed 0 bases and J shed 3 bases, with 14 bases lying between them. The CDR3 loop is CASSQDIGGRHTEAFF. CDR3 in DNA: TGTGCCAGCAGCCAAGATATAGGGGGAAGACACACTGAAGCTTTCTTT.

The chain links TRBV20-1 to TRBJ2-5; D may be TRBD2 (5 bases). The CDR3 totals 11 residues. Germline CDR1 reads DFQATT; CDR2 reads SNEGSKA (reference sequence). The V gene lost 5 bases and the J gene lost 3 bases, with 7 bases spanning the gap. DNA for the CDR3: TGCAGTGCTGGGAGAGAAGAGACCCAGTACTTC. It codes for CSAGREETQYF.